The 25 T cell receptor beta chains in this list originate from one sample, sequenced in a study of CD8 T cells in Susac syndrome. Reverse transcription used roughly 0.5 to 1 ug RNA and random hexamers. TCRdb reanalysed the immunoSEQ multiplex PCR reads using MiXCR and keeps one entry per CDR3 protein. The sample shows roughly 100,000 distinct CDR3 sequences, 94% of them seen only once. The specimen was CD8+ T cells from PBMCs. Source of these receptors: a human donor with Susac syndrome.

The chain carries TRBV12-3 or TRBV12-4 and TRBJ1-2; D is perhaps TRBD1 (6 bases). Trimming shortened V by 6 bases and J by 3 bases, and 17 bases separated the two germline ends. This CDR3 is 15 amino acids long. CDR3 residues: CASRGATSTDYGYTF. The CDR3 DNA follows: TGTGCCAGCAGGGGGGCGACGTCAACCGACTATGGCTACACCTTC.

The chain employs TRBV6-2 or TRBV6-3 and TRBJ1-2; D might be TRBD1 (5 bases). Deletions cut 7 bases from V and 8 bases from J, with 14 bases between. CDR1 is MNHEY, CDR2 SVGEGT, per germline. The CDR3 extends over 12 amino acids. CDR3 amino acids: CASTGARGGYTF. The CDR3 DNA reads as TGTGCCAGCACTGGGGCCCGCGGGGGCTACACCTTC.

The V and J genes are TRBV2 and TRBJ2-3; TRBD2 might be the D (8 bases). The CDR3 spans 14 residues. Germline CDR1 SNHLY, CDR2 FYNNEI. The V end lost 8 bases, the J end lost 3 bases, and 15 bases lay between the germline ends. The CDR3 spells CASGGGGGTDTQYF. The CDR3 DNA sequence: TGTGCCAGCGGAGGGGGCGGGGGGACAGATACGCAGTATTTT. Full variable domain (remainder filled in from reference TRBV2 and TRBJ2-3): EPEVTQTPSHQVTQMGQEVILRCVPISNHLYFYWYRQILGQKVEFLVSFYNNEISEKSEIFDDQFSVERPDGSNFTLKIRSTKLEDSAMYFCASGGGGGTDTQYFGPGTRLTVL.

The CDR3 here is CSVEERGPEAFF. In nucleotides, the CDR3 is TGCAGCGTTGAAGAGAGGGGGCCCGAAGCTTTCTTT. The chain uses TRBV29-1 and TRBJ1-1; 7 bases map to TRBD1. J gave up 8 bases and V 0 bases, and 3 bases lay outside the gene matches. Germline loops: CDR1 SQVTM, CDR2 ANQGSEA. The CDR3 has 12 residues.

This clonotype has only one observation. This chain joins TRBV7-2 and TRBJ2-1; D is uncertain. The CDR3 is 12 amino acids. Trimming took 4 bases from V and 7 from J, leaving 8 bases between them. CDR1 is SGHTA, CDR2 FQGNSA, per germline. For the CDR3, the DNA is TGTGCCAGCAGCTCCCCCTTTAATGAGCAGTTCTTC. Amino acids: CASSSPFNEQFF.

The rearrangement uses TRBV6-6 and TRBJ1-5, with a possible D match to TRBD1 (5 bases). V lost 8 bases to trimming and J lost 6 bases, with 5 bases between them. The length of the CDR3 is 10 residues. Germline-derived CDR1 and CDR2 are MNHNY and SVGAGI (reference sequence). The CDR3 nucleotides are TGTGCCAGCGGGGGTCAGCCCCAGCATTTT. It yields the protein CASGGQPQHF.

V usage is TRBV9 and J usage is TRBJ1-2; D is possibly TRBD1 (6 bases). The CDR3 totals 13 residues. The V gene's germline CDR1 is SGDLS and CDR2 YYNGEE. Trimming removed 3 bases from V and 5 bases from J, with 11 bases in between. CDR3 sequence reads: CASSEGVQYGYTF. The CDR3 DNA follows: TGTGCCAGCAGCGAGGGGGTACAGTATGGCTACACCTTC. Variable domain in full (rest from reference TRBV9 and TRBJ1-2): DSGVTQTPKHLITATGQRVTLRCSPRSGDLSVYWYQQSLDQGLQFLIQYYNGEERAKGNILERFSAQQFPDLHSELNLSSLELGDSALYFCASSEGVQYGYTFGSGTRLTVV.

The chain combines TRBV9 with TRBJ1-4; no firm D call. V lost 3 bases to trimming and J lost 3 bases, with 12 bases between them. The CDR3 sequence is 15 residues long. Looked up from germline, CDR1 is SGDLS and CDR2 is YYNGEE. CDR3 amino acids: CASSASGSANEKLFF. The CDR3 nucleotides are TGTGCCAGCAGCGCGTCGGGGTCGGCTAATGAAAAACTGTTTTTT.

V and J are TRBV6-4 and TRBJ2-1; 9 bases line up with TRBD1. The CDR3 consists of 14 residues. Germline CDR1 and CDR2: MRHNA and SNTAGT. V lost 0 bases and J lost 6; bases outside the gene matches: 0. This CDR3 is CASSDSTGGNEQFF. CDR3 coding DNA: TGTGCCAGCAGTGACTCGACAGGGGGCAATGAGCAGTTCTTC.

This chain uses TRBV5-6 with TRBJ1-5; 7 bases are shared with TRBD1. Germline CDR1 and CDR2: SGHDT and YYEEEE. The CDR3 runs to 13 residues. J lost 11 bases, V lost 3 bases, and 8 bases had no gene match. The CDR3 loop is CASSYAQGNTQHF. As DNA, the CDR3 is TGTGCCAGCAGCTATGCACAGGGGAATACCCAGCATTTT.

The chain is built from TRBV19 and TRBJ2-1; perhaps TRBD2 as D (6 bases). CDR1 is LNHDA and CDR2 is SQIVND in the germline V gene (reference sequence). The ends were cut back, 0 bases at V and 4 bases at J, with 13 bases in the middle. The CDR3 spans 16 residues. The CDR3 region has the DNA TGTGCCAGTAGTATAGATGGGGGACTCTCTTACAATGAGCAGTTCTTC. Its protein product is CASSIDGGLSYNEQFF.

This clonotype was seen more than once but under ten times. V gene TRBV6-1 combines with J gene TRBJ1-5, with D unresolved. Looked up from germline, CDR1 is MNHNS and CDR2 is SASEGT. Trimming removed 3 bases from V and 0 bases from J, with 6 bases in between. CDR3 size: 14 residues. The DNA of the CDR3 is TGTGCCAGCAGTGAGGGTGATAGCAATCAGCCCCAGCATTTT. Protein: CASSEGDSNQPQHF.

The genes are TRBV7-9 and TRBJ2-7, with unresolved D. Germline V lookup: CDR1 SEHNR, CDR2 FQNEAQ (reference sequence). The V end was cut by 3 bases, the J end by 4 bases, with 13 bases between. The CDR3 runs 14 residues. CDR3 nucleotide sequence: TGTGCCAGCAGCTTGGTTGGCAGTCGGTACGAGCAGTACTTC. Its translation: CASSLVGSRYEQYF.

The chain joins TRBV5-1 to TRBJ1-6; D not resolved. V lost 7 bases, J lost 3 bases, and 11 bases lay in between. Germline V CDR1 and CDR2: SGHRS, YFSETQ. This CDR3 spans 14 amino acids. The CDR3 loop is CASGRLGYNSPLHF. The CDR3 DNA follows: TGCGCCAGCGGGAGATTGGGCTATAATTCACCCCTCCACTTT. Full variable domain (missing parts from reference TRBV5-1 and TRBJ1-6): KAGVTQTPRYLIKTRGQQVTLSCSPISGHRSVSWYQQTPGQGLQFLFEYFSETQRNKGNFPGRFSGRQFSNSRSEMNVSTLELGDSALYLCASGRLGYNSPLHFGNGTRLTVT.

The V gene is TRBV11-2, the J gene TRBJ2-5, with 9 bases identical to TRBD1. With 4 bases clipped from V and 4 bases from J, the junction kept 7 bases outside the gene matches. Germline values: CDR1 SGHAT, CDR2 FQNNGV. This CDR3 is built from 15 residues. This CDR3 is CASSYHDRGSETQYF. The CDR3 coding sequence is TGTGCCAGCAGCTACCACGACAGGGGGTCAGAGACCCAGTACTTC.

CDR3 in amino acids: CSARGTSGGETQYF. The CDR3 bases are TGCAGTGCTAGAGGGACTAGCGGGGGAGAGACCCAGTACTTC. The chain is built from TRBV20-1 and TRBJ2-5; 13 positions match TRBD2. V lost 1 base to trimming and J lost 4 bases; unmatched junction nucleotides: 0. Germline V gene lookup returns CDR1 DFQATT and CDR2 SNEGSKA (reference sequence). The CDR3 has 14 amino acids.

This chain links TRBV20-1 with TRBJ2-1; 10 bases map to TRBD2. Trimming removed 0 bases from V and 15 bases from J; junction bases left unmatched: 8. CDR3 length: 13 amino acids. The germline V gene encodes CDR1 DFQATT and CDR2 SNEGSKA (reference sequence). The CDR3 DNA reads TGCAGTGCTAGAGATGGGACTAGCGTCCCTCCGTTCTTC. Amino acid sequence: CSARDGTSVPPFF.

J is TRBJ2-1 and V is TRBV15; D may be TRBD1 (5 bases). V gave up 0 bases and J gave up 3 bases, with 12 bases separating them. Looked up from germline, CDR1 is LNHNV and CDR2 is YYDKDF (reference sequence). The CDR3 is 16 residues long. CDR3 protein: CATSRDLGALYNEQFF. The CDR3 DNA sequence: TGTGCCACCAGCAGAGATCTTGGGGCACTCTACAATGAGCAGTTCTTC.

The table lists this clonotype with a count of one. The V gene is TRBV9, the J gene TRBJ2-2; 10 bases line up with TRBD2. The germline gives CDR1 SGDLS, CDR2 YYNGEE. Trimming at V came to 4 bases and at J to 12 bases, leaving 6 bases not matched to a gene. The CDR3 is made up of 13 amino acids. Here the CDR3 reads CASSTSSGGKLFF. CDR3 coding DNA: TGTGCCAGCAGCACTTCTAGCGGGGGAAAGCTGTTTTTT.

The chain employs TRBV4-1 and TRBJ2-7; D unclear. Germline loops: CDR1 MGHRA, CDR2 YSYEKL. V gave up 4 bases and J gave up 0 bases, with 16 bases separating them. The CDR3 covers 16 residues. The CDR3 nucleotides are TGCGCCAGCAGCCCCCGTGATAGTGTTAGCTCCTACGAGCAGTACTTC. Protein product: CASSPRDSVSSYEQYF.

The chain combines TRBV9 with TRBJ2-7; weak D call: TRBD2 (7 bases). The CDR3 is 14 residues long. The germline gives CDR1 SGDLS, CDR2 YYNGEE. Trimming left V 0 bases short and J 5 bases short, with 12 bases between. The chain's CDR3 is CASSVGAGADEQYF. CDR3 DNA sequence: TGTGCCAGCAGCGTAGGGGCGGGGGCGGACGAGCAGTACTTC.

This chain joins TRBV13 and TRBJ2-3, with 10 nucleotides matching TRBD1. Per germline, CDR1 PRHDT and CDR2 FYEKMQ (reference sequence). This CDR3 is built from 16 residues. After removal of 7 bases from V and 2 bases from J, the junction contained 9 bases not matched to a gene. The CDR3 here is CASTVRDRGSTDTQYF. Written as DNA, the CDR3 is TGTGCCAGCACCGTCCGGGACAGGGGATCCACAGATACGCAGTATTTT. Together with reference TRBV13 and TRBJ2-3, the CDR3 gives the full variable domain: AAGVIQSPRHLIKEKRETATLKCYPIPRHDTVYWYQQGPGQDPQFLISFYEKMQSDKGSIPDRFSAQQFSDYHSELNMSSLELGDSALYFCASTVRDRGSTDTQYFGPGTRLTVL.

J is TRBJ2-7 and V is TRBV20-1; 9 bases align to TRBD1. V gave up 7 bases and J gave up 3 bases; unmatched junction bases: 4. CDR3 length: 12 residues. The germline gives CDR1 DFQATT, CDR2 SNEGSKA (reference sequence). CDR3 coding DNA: TGCAGTGTGGGGGACAGGGTCTACGAGCAGTACTTC. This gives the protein CSVGDRVYEQYF.

CDR3: CASKRGDRHTQYF. CDR3 nucleotides: TGTGCCAGCAAAAGGGGGGACAGGCATACGCAGTATTTT. The chain joins TRBV12-3 or TRBV12-4 to TRBJ2-3; TRBD1 matches 8 bases. CDR3 size: 13 residues. V lost 7 bases to trimming and J lost 7 bases; unmatched junction nucleotides: 7.

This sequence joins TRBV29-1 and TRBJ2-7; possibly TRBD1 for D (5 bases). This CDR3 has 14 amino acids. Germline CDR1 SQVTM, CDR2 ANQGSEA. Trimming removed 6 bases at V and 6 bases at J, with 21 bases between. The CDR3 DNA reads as TGCAGCGTCCCTTTGAGTGGGGCCACTCGCGAGCAGTACTTC. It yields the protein CSVPLSGATREQYF.